These T cell receptor beta chains were read from a single sample in a study of follicular helper T cells after annual influenza vaccination. Sequenced by immunoSEQ multiplex PCR; TCRdb stores in-frame clones only, minus some. The table includes under 750 clones, approximately 84% detected once. Source: CXCR5+ CD38+ circulating T follicular helper cells from blood, taken 7 days after influenza vaccination. The receptor source for this set is an adult who received the influenza vaccine. Both conserved end residues are part of each CDR3. The D gene is left open where the match is weak. Part of the rows lack a size; the others show once, few, many or a class for expanded clones.

CDR3,DNA,size,J,V,D
CASSTQKEETQYF,TGTGCCAGCAGCACCCAGAAGGAAGAGACCCAGTACTTC,.,TRBJ2-5,TRBV11-2,.
CASSPGVAGDQETQYF,TGTGCCAGCAGCCCAGGGGTGGCGGGGGACCAAGAGACCCAGTACTTC,.,TRBJ2-5,TRBV13,.
CASSPVFVRGTEAFF,TGTGCCAGCTCACCAGTCTTCGTGCGGGGGACTGAAGCTTTCTTT,.,TRBJ1-1,TRBV18,.
CASRASGGVAGELFF,TGTGCCAGCAGGGCTAGCGGGGGTGTCGCCGGGGAGCTGTTTTTT,.,TRBJ2-2,TRBV6-6,TRBD2
CASSLGKGIAYEQYF,TGTGCCAGCAGCCTGGGAAAGGGGATCGCCTACGAGCAGTACTTC,.,TRBJ2-7,TRBV7-9,.
CASSLDTEAFF,TGTGCCAGCAGCTTGGACACCGAAGCTTTCTTT,.,TRBJ1-1,TRBV7-9,.
CASSLGTTTGELFF,TGTGCCAGCAGCTTAGGGACTACCACCGGGGAGCTGTTTTTT,.,TRBJ2-2,TRBV7-2,.
CASSFRGISGANVLTF,TGTGCCAGCAGTTTCAGGGGGATTTCTGGGGCCAACGTCCTGACTTTC,once,TRBJ2-6,TRBV27,TRBD1
CASSLDLWGEKLFF,TGTGCCAGCAGCTTAGACCTTTGGGGTGAAAAACTGTTTTTT,.,TRBJ1-4,TRBV11-2,.
CASSLVVSSGRNEQFF,TGTGCCAGCAGCTTAGTTGTGTCTAGCGGGAGAAATGAGCAGTTCTTC,.,TRBJ2-1,TRBV11-2,TRBD2
CAWSGGTGMEKLFF,TGTGCCTGGAGTGGGGGGACAGGGATGGAAAAACTGTTTTTT,.,TRBJ1-4,TRBV30,TRBD1
CASSLAGGTGTDTQYF,TGTGCCAGCAGCTTAGCCGGGGGGACAGGCACAGATACGCAGTATTTT,.,TRBJ2-3,TRBV7-7,.
CASSQEVWGEQYF,TGCGCCAGCAGCCAAGAAGTCTGGGGGGAGCAGTACTTC,.,TRBJ2-7,TRBV4-3,.
CATGDSQETQYF,TGCGCCACCGGCGACAGCCAAGAGACCCAGTACTTC,.,TRBJ2-5,TRBV5-1,.
CASSPKLAGGVGTQYF,TGTGCCAGCAGCCCTAAACTAGCGGGGGGCGTCGGGACCCAGTACTTC,.,TRBJ2-5,TRBV6-6,TRBD2
CASSYGGWPNTGELFF,TGTGCCAGCAGTTACGGGGGGTGGCCTAACACCGGGGAGCTGTTTTTT,.,TRBJ2-2,TRBV6-6,.
CASSGTGAYNEQFF,TGTGCCAGCAGTGGTACGGGAGCCTACAATGAGCAGTTCTTC,.,TRBJ2-1,TRBV25-1,.
CASQMIISRKTYGYTF,TGTGCCAGCCAGATGATTATCTCGCGAAAGACCTATGGCTACACCTTC,.,TRBJ1-2,TRBV5-5,.
CASQRNGGWETQYF,TGTGCCAGTCAGAGGAACGGGGGTTGGGAGACCCAGTACTTC,.,TRBJ2-5,TRBV5-4,.
CASSWGQLYNSPLHF,TGTGCCAGCAGCTGGGGACAGTTATATAATTCACCCCTCCACTTT,.,TRBJ1-6,TRBV5-4,TRBD1
CASTPPSGLGYEQFF,TGTGCCAGCACACCTCCCAGCGGGCTAGGGTATGAGCAGTTCTTC,.,TRBJ2-1,TRBV28,.
CASSPTSGATYEQYF,TGCGCCAGCAGCCCGACTAGCGGGGCTACCTACGAGCAGTACTTC,.,TRBJ2-7,TRBV4-1,TRBD2
CASRSGTGSGNEQFF,TGTGCCAGCAGATCCGGGACAGGGTCGGGCAATGAGCAGTTCTTC,.,TRBJ2-1,TRBV11-3,TRBD1
CASSFQAEETQYF,TGTGCCAGCAGCTTTCAGGCGGAAGAGACCCAGTACTTC,few,TRBJ2-5,TRBV11-3,.
CASSYSRGGATEAFF,TGTGCCAGCAGTTACTCGCGCGGGGGGGCGACTGAAGCTTTCTTT,.,TRBJ1-1,TRBV6-5,.
CASSFQYTDTQYF,TGTGCCAGCAGCTTCCAATACACAGATACGCAGTATTTT,once,TRBJ2-3,TRBV7-6,.